These 31 T cell receptor beta chains were all obtained from the same sample, sequenced in a study of blood T cell repertoires in COVID-19. The table came from immunoSEQ multiplex PCR; TCRdb's copy has only in-frame clones and leaves some out. The table includes approximately 120,000 clones, more than 70% detected once. The sequencing sample was made of peripheral blood. These receptors originate from a woman of 80 years or more with acute or convalescent COVID-19.

The CDR3 spells CASSAGGAATYNEQFF. The CDR3 DNA is TGTGCCAGCAGCGCGGGGGGAGCTGCTACCTACAATGAGCAGTTCTTC. This chain uses TRBV5-4 with TRBJ2-1; 8 bases map to TRBD2. Germline loops: CDR1 SGHNT, CDR2 YYREEE (reference sequence). After removal of 4 bases from V and 2 bases from J, the junction contained 8 bases not matched to a gene. The CDR3 extends over 16 amino acids.

The chain uses TRBV29-1 and TRBJ1-2; maybe TRBD1 (6 bases). V shed 4 bases and J shed 3 bases, with 9 bases lying between them. Per the germline V gene, CDR1 is SQVTM and CDR2 is ANQGSEA. This CDR3 has 12 amino acids. This CDR3 is CSVVPGDYGYTF. CDR3 DNA sequence: TGCAGCGTTGTCCCAGGGGACTATGGCTACACCTTC. The variable domain in full, with the rest retrieved from reference TRBV29-1 and TRBJ1-2, is SAVISQKPSRDICQRGTSLTIQCQVDSQVTMMFWYRQQPGQSLTLIATANQGSEATYESGFVIDKFPISRPNLTFSTLTVSNMSPEDSSIYLCSVVPGDYGYTFGSGTRLTVV.

The V call is TRBV19, the J call TRBJ1-1, with a weak D call TRBD1 (6 bases). V lost 3 bases and J 0 bases, leaving 8 bases between the germline ends. Germline CDR1 LNHDA, CDR2 SQIVND (reference sequence). CDR3 size: 14 residues. The CDR3 spells CASSITGLNTEAFF. CDR3 nucleotide sequence: TGTGCCAGTAGTATTACAGGGTTGAACACTGAAGCTTTCTTT.

The rearrangement joins TRBV27 to TRBJ2-1; TRBD2 agrees at 7 bases. Germline V lookup: CDR1 MNHEY, CDR2 SMNVEV (reference sequence). V gave up 3 bases and J gave up 4 bases; unmatched junction bases: 6. The CDR3 is made up of 15 amino acids. The CDR3: CASSFRPSGYNEQFF. CDR3 DNA sequence: TGTGCCAGCAGTTTCCGGCCTAGCGGTTACAATGAGCAGTTCTTC.

The chain employs TRBV7-9 and TRBJ1-4; no firm D call. CDR1 is SEHNR, CDR2 FQNEAQ, per germline (reference sequence). The CDR3 length is 14 residues. The germline V and J ends were trimmed by 1 base and 11 bases, with 14 bases remaining between them. DNA of the CDR3: TGTGCCAGCAGCTTAGGGCAGGCCTCTTGGAAACTGTTTTTT. Residues: CASSLGQASWKLFF. Looking up the rest from reference TRBV7-9 and TRBJ1-4 gives the full variable domain: DTGVSQNPRHKITKRGQNVTFRCDPISEHNRLYWYRQTLGQGPEFLTYFQNEAQLEKSRLLSDRFSAERPKGSFSTLEIQRTEQGDSAMYLCASSLGQASWKLFFGSGTQLSVL.

Here the CDR3 DNA reads TGTGCCAGCAGTTTTGCTGGGGCGTATAGCAATCAGCCCCAGCATTTT. Translating it yields CASSFAGAYSNQPQHF. The chain carries TRBV27 and TRBJ1-5; a possible D gene is TRBD1 (5 bases). CDR1 and CDR2 (germline): MNHEY, SMNVEV (reference sequence). The CDR3 has 16 residues. V was cut by 3 bases and J by 0 bases, with 12 bases left in between.

V gene TRBV7-2 combines with J gene TRBJ2-1; a possible D gene is TRBD2 (5 bases). The CDR3 totals 12 residues. V lost 1 base to trimming and J lost 8 bases, with 6 bases between them. CDR1 is SGHTA, CDR2 FQGNSA, per germline. The CDR3 DNA reads TGTGCCAGCAGCTTAGTTAGCGATGAGCAGTTCTTC. It translates to CASSLVSDEQFF.

The chain has TRBV5-1 and TRBJ1-2, with a weak D call TRBD1 (6 bases). Germline CDR1 and CDR2: SGHRS and YFSETQ. The V end was cut by 3 bases, the J end by 7 bases, with 19 bases between. This CDR3 is 15 amino acids long. The CDR3 DNA sequence: TGCGCCAGCAGCTGGGTCCTCAGGGGCGGTTCTGGCTACACCTTC. This sequence encodes CASSWVLRGGSGYTF.

The chain uses TRBV15 and TRBJ2-7; the D gene is possibly TRBD2 (6 bases). Germline loops: CDR1 LNHNV, CDR2 YYDKDF (reference sequence). CDR3 length: 14 residues. V dropped 3 bases and J dropped 2 bases, with 11 bases sitting between them. In DNA form, the CDR3 reads TGTGCCACCAGCAGGGGGGGTGGGGCCTACGAGCAGTACTTC. It translates to CATSRGGGAYEQYF.

This rearrangement joins TRBV10-2 to TRBJ1-2, with a tentative D call TRBD1 (6 bases). Germline assignment: CDR1 WSHSY and CDR2 SAAADI. The CDR3 totals 13 residues. Deletions cut 4 bases from V and 10 bases from J, with 16 bases between. CDR3 region: CASSGDYRVSYTF. The CDR3 coding sequence is TGCGCCAGCAGTGGGGACTACAGGGTTTCCTACACCTTC.

V gene TRBV9 combines with J gene TRBJ2-3; 9 bases map to TRBD1. The germline gives CDR1 SGDLS, CDR2 YYNGEE. V lost 3 bases and J lost 4; bases outside the gene matches: 9. This CDR3 spans 16 amino acids. This chain's CDR3 is CASSARTGDLADTQYF. The CDR3 region has the DNA TGTGCCAGCAGCGCCAGGACAGGGGATTTGGCAGATACGCAGTATTTT.

The chain combines TRBV2 with TRBJ1-6, with a tentative D call TRBD1 (5 bases). The CDR3 is 16 residues long. The ends were cut back, 6 bases at V and 3 bases at J, with 15 bases in the middle. Germline CDR1 is SNHLY and CDR2 is FYNNEI. CDR3: CASRIRQTLYNSPLHF. CDR3 nucleotides: TGTGCCAGCAGAATCAGACAGACACTCTATAATTCACCCCTCCACTTT.

V usage is TRBV19 and J usage is TRBJ1-2, with a weak D call TRBD1 (5 bases). The CDR3 loop spans 14 amino acids. Trimming removed 3 bases from V and 2 bases from J, with 10 bases in between. Germline V CDR1 and CDR2: LNHDA, SQIVND (reference sequence). The CDR3 bases are TGTGCCAGTAGTATCCCGACAGCCAACTATGGCTACACCTTC. It translates to CASSIPTANYGYTF.

This chain uses TRBV6-5 with TRBJ1-6; TRBD1 might be the D (5 bases). The CDR3 covers 13 residues. Germline V gene data show CDR1 as MNHEY and CDR2 as SVGAGI. V was shortened by 6 bases and J by 10 bases, with 13 bases between the two germline ends. The CDR3, as DNA: TGTGCCAGCAGCCTGCAGGGTTTCTCACCCCTCCACTTT. Residues: CASSLQGFSPLHF.

The chain joins TRBV2 to TRBJ2-3, with 8 nucleotides matching TRBD2. V was clipped by 6 bases and J by 2 bases; unmatched bases: 1. The CDR3 consists of 13 residues. Germline values: CDR1 SNHLY, CDR2 FYNNEI. CDR3 DNA sequence: TGTGCCAGCAGACTAGCGGACACAGATACGCAGTATTTT. It codes for CASRLADTDTQYF.

The chain's CDR3 is CASSSPLSSGANVLTF. In nucleotides, the CDR3 is TGTGCCAGCAGTTCCCCCCTAAGCTCTGGGGCCAACGTCCTGACTTTC. The chain recombines TRBV27 with TRBJ2-6; unclear D gene. V was shortened by 4 bases and J by 0 bases, with 10 bases between the two germline ends. CDR1 and CDR2 (germline): MNHEY, SMNVEV (reference sequence). This CDR3 region has 16 residues.

CDR3 loop: CASKAGGPYEQYF. The CDR3, as DNA: TGTGCCAGCAAGGCGGGAGGGCCCTACGAGCAGTACTTC. The rearrangement joins TRBV6-5 to TRBJ2-7, with TRBD2 identical over 9 bases. Per germline, CDR1 MNHEY and CDR2 SVGAGI. The CDR3 runs to 13 residues. Losses at the gene ends were 7 bases for V and 2 bases for J; bases not matched to a gene: 3.

As concerns this clone: Other nucleotide sequences from this sample produce the same CDR3. The chain couples TRBV11-2 to TRBJ2-3; TRBD2 aligns across 14 bases. Trimming took 5 bases from V and 6 from J; bases not matched to a gene: 7. This CDR3 region has 16 residues. CDR1 SGHAT and CDR2 FQNNGV come from the germline V gene. The CDR3 here is CASSLGLAGGADTQYF. Written as DNA, the CDR3 is TGTGCCAGCAGCCTAGGACTAGCGGGGGGCGCGGATACGCAGTATTTT.

The V gene is TRBV28, the J gene TRBJ2-7; TRBD1 matches at 10 bases. The CDR3 runs 15 residues. The V segment lost 2 bases and the J segment 5 bases; nucleotides outside the gene matches: 6. The germline V gene has CDR1 MDHEN and CDR2 SYDVKM. The CDR3 here is CASSLSPGQGNEQYF. The CDR3 DNA sequence: TGTGCCAGCAGTTTAAGTCCGGGACAGGGGAACGAGCAGTACTTC. The full variable domain, rest sourced from reference TRBV28 and TRBJ2-7, is DVKVTQSSRYLVKRTGEKVFLECVQDMDHENMFWYRQDPGLGLRLIYFSYDVKMKEKGDIPEGYSVSREKKERFSLILESASTNQTSMYLCASSLSPGQGNEQYFGPGTRLTVT.

The chain recombines TRBV29-1 with TRBJ2-3; 14 bases match TRBD2. The V and J ends lost 7 bases and 2 bases, in that order; junction bases with no gene match: 5. Germline CDR1 and CDR2: SQVTM and ANQGSEA. The CDR3 covers 15 residues. CDR3: CSGRLAGGNTDTQYF. DNA for the CDR3: TGCAGCGGAAGACTAGCGGGAGGGAACACAGATACGCAGTATTTT.

The J gene is TRBJ2-1, the V gene TRBV19; D is perhaps TRBD2 (5 bases). The germline gives CDR1 LNHDA, CDR2 SQIVND (reference sequence). This CDR3 is built from 16 residues. The V end was cut by 1 base, the J end by 0 bases, with 10 bases between. CDR3 amino acids: CASSIGRGNSYNEQFF. CDR3 in DNA: TGTGCCAGTAGTATAGGACGGGGAAACTCCTACAATGAGCAGTTCTTC. The full variable domain, with the rest looked up from reference TRBV19 and TRBJ2-1, is DGGITQSPKYLFRKEGQNVTLSCEQNLNHDAMYWYRQDPGQGLRLIYYSQIVNDFQKGDIAEGYSVSREKKESFPLTVTSAQKNPTAFYLCASSIGRGNSYNEQFFGPGTRLTVL.

V usage is TRBV2 and J usage is TRBJ1-6; TRBD1 might be the D (6 bases). The CDR3 loop spans 15 amino acids. V was cut by 5 bases and J by 7 bases, with 15 bases left in between. Germline lookup yields CDR1 SNHLY and CDR2 FYNNEI. CDR3 protein: CASSPGGARNSPLHF. In DNA form, the CDR3 reads TGTGCCAGCAGTCCTGGGGGGGCTCGGAATTCACCCCTCCACTTT.

The chain combines TRBV5-6 with TRBJ2-3, with D tentatively TRBD2 (5 bases). From germline, CDR1 is SGHDT and CDR2 YYEEEE. This CDR3 is built from 16 residues. Trimming removed 3 bases at V and 7 bases at J, with 21 bases between. In DNA, the CDR3 is TGTGCCAGCAGCTCCGCGGGCCTCTCCGAGGGAAATACGCAGTATTTT. Residues: CASSSAGLSEGNTQYF.

The genes are TRBV19 and TRBJ2-1; 10 bases line up with TRBD1. The germline V gene has CDR1 LNHDA and CDR2 SQIVND (reference sequence). J gave up 6 bases and V 7 bases, and 3 bases lay outside the gene matches. CDR3 length: 13 amino acids. This CDR3 reads CASKGQGINEQFF. The CDR3 DNA reads TGTGCCAGTAAGGGACAGGGGATCAATGAGCAGTTCTTC.

This clone was found a few times. The chain joins TRBV15 to TRBJ1-4; D remains unclear. Germline V lookup: CDR1 LNHNV, CDR2 YYDKDF (reference sequence). V gave up 1 base and J gave up 5 bases, with 11 bases separating them. This CDR3 spans 15 amino acids. The CDR3 nucleotides are TGTGCCACCAGCAGAGCGGGTGCCGGGAATGAAAAACTGTTTTTT. Residues: CATSRAGAGNEKLFF.

The chain recombines TRBV9 with TRBJ1-3; D is unresolved. This CDR3 is 13 amino acids long. CDR1 and CDR2 from the germline V gene are SGDLS and YYNGEE. V lost 3 bases and J 0 bases, leaving 4 bases between the germline ends. CDR3 DNA sequence: TGTGCCAGCAGCGCCCTCTCTGGAAACACCATATATTTT. This translates into CASSALSGNTIYF.

The V gene is TRBV2, the J gene TRBJ2-7, with 9 bases matching TRBD2. Germline V gene data show CDR1 as SNHLY and CDR2 as FYNNEI. CDR3 size: 15 residues. V lost 2 bases, J lost 6 bases, and 8 bases stayed unmatched. The CDR3 here is CASSERRAGGREQYF. CDR3 coding DNA: TGTGCCAGCAGTGAACGAAGAGCGGGGGGCCGCGAGCAGTACTTC. Full variable domain (remainder filled in from reference TRBV2 and TRBJ2-7): EPEVTQTPSHQVTQMGQEVILRCVPISNHLYFYWYRQILGQKVEFLVSFYNNEISEKSEIFDDQFSVERPDGSNFTLKIRSTKLEDSAMYFCASSERRAGGREQYFGPGTRLTVT.

The chain is built from TRBV29-1 and TRBJ1-3, with a weak D call TRBD1 (6 bases). Trimming took 4 bases from V and 1 from J, leaving 11 bases between them. CDR3 length equals 14 residues. Germline V gene sequence: CDR1 SQVTM, CDR2 ANQGSEA. CDR3 nucleotide sequence: TGCAGCGTTGCGGGGGGGCCTTCTGGAAACACCATATATTTT. It specifies CSVAGGPSGNTIYF.

The chain links TRBV10-3 to TRBJ1-1, with a tentative D call TRBD1 (5 bases). CDR1 is ENHRY, CDR2 SYGVKD, per germline. This CDR3 has 13 residues. The V gene lost 10 bases and the J gene lost 1 base, with 13 bases spanning the gap. CDR3 DNA sequence: TGTGCCACCAGGGACGAGGGGAACACTGAAGCTTTCTTT. Translated, it gives CATRDEGNTEAFF.

Written as DNA, the CDR3 is TGTGCCAGCAGACCAACTAGCGGGACTACCCTTAGCTCCTACAATGAGCAGTTCTTC. Translated: CASRPTSGTTLSSYNEQFF. The rearrangement uses TRBV7-9 and TRBJ2-1, with 10 bases fitting TRBD2. The CDR3 runs 19 residues. Per the germline V gene, CDR1 is SEHNR and CDR2 is FQNEAQ (reference sequence). V lost 6 bases, J lost 0 bases, and 14 bases stayed unmatched.

This sequence joins TRBV29-1 and TRBJ2-1; D might be TRBD2 (5 bases). The CDR3 loop spans 9 amino acids. V lost 6 bases and J lost 9, with 6 bases in between. The germline V gene has CDR1 SQVTM and CDR2 ANQGSEA. CDR3: CSVGVEQFF. The CDR3 nucleotides read TGCAGCGTCGGGGTTGAGCAGTTCTTC.